Given below is one T cell receptor (beta chain) in context. This sample was included in a study of blood T cell repertoires in COVID-19. Across the whole study: Material from acute and convalescent COVID-19 was sourced from the United States, Italy and Spain.

Profiling relied on immunoSEQ multiplex PCR, and the TCRdb table lists in-frame clones only, not all of them. Altogether a few hundred thousand clones are present, around 83% being singletons, with the ten largest covering 1% to 1.5%. Trimming left V 4 bases short and J 6 bases short, with 16 bases between. The CDR3 is made up of 14 amino acids. Germline V gene data show CDR1 as SGHRS and CDR2 as YFSETQ. The sample was peripheral blood. This rearrangement joins TRBV5-1 to TRBJ1-1, with D maybe TRBD1 (5 bases). The TCR sequence derives from a woman between 45 and 65 years old with acute or convalescent COVID-19. The CDR3 here is CASSPGVGVAEAFF. The CDR3, as DNA: TGCGCCAGCAGCCCGGGGGTGGGCGTGGCTGAAGCTTTCTTT.